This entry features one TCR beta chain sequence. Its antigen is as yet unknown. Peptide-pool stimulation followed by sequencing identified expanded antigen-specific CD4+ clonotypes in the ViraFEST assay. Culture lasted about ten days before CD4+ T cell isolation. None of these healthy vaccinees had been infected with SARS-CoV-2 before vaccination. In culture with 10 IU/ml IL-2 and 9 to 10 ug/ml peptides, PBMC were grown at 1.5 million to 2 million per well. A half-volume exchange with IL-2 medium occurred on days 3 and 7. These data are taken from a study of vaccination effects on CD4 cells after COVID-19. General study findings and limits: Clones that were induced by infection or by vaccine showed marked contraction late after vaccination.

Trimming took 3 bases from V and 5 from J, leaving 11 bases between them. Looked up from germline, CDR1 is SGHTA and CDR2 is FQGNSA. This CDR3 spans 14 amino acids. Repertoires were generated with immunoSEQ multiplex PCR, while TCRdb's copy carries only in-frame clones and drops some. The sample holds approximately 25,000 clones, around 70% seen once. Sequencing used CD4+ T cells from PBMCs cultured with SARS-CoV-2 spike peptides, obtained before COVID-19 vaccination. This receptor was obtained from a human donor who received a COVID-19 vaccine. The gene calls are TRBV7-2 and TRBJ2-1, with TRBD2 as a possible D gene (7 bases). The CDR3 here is CASSFGGANNEQFF. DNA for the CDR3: TGTGCCAGCAGCTTTGGGGGGGCTAACAATGAGCAGTTCTTC.